This TCR beta chain was recorded in a study of human thymus T cells. Study-wide points: Thymic and blood repertoires appeared to display a bias in their usage of V and J genes.

Assay: immunoSEQ multiplex PCR; the TCRdb copy retains only in-frame clones and omits some. The repertoire has approximately 40,000 clones, 94% of them found once; the top ten carry 0.095% to 0.15%. Concerning this clone: Its antigen is currently unknown.

A roughly 0.5-1 mL peripheral blood aliquot was taken intraoperatively from four of eight donors. This TCR was sampled from a boy under two years old with a congenital heart defect but otherwise immunologically healthy. The specimen was blood.

CDR3 amino acids: CASSVGTLIMNTEAFF. The CDR3 nucleotides read TGTGCCAGCTCCGTGGGGACCCTCATAATGAACACTGAAGCTTTCTTT. The chain joins TRBV18 to TRBJ1-1; perhaps TRBD1 as D (5 bases). The CDR3 length is 16 residues. Germline V gives CDR1 KGHSH, CDR2 LQKENI. V was shortened by 6 bases and J by 0 bases, with 17 bases between the two germline ends.